This paragraph covers one T cell receptor beta chain sequence. In its sample, this clone was seen a few times. Its antigen is currently not known. No much larger clonotype is one base removed from it; base qualities were not supplied. The data originate from a study of somatic mutations in cytotoxic T cells in rheumatoid arthritis (dated by TCRdb to the late 2010s). About the full investigation: Right after diagnosis and prior to the start of any treatment, about 33 ml EDTA of peripheral blood was drawn from patients. A FACSAria II or Sony SH800 was used to flow-sort some V beta antibody-stained T-cell populations at nearly 100% purity, and TCRB sequencing was also done on sorted V beta1+ cells. In newly diagnosed rheumatoid arthritis without treatment, the study examined if expanded CD8+ T-cell clones harbor somatic mutations, relying on TCRB deep sequencing to characterize clonality. TCRB deep sequencing covered about 60 patients with rheumatoid arthritis along with 15 to 25 healthy controls. The median ages of the patient and control groups were essentially identical. General study outcomes and caveats: CD8+ T-cell clonality in rheumatoid arthritis patients was not significantly different from that in age-matched healthy controls. In about an eighth of the roughly 65 patients, more than 20% of CD8+ cells belonged to the largest CD8+ clone, while several identical CD8+ TCRB sequences were shared between blood and synovial fluid. Viral specificity could not be ruled out by absence from virus-specific databases, and the antigen targets of the expanded CD8+ clones remained unknown. The finding that TRBV07 was slightly underrepresented in patients was left unadjusted for multiple comparisons. An increase of CD8+ clonality with age was seen in patients (Spearman r of about 0.45) but not in healthy controls.

Positive magnetic bead selection on an AutoMACS was used to isolate CD4+ and CD8+ cells, with flow cytometry used to check purity. After a first flow cytometry screen using a TCR V beta antibody panel, clonal expansions were characterized through TCRB deep sequencing of sorted CD8+ fractions. Peripheral blood mononuclear cells were obtained using density gradient separation with Ficoll-Paque PLUS. Using Nucleospin Tissue or Tissue XS kits, DNA was extracted from CD4-enriched, CD8-enriched or PBMC samples, with quantification by a Qubit 2.0 fluorometer. The immunoSEQ assay was applied to genomic DNA for TCRB CDR3 sequencing. Per the original workflow: Only a few patient CD8+ clones larger than 1% matched published virus-specific TCRB sequences when compared against them. The analyses included only productive TCRB rearrangements. Defining a clone by its unique TCRB CDR3 sequence, the study calculated clonality as a productive clonality index derived from Shannon entropy. Repertoire overlap between two samples was calculated from the template counts of each clone relative to total templates per sample. A correlation with a Spearman r of 0.6 to 0.65 was found between V-gene usage by flow cytometry and V-gene usage by TCRB sequencing. TCRdb provides this immuneACCESS table in a form limited to in-frame rearrangements. Some clones are lacking; in checked studies, under half of them reflect an unresolved V gene, and why the rest are absent is not known. That table furnishes V, J and clone size, whereas the DNA furnished D and trimming. For this sample there are roughly 14,000 clones; roughly 80% appear just once. The ten largest make up 15% of the sample.

CDR1 MGHRA and CDR2 YSYEKL were looked up in the germline V gene. Deletion took 4 bases off V and 2 bases off J, with a span of 12 bases between the germline ends. From the cysteine through the phenylalanine, the CDR3 covers 14 amino acids. The only DNA kept is the CDR3, 42 bases in frame from the first base. The rearrangement joined TRBV4-1 to TRBJ2-7; the D assignment is uncertain and may be TRBD1 or TRBD2, with 5 bases supporting each. The source material was CD8+ T cells sorted from blood. This TCR came from an adult with rheumatoid arthritis. The CDR3 corresponds to CASSPRAGTYEQYF. The nucleotides read TGCGCCAGCAGCCCGCGGGCAGGGACCTACGAGCAGTACTTC.